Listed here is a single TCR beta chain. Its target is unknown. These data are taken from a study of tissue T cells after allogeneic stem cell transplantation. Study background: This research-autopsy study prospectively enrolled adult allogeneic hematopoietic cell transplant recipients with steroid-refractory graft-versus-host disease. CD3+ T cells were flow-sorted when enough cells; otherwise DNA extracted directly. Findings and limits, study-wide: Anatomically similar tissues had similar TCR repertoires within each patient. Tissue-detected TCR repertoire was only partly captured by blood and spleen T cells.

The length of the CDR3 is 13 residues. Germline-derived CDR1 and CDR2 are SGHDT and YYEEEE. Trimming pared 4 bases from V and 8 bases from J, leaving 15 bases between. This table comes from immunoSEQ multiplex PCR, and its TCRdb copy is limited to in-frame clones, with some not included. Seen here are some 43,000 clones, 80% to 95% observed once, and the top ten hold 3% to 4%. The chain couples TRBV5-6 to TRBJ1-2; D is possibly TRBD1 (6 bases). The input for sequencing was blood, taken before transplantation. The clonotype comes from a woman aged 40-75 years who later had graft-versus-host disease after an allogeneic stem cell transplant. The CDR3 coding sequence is TGTGCCAGCAGCCCAGGGACATTAGAGGGCTACACCTTC. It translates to CASSPGTLEGYTF.